The clone carrying this TCR beta chain was observed a handful of times. The data derive from a study of beta chain features in type 1 diabetes. TCRB transcripts that were expressed got sequenced, as all of the isolated RNA had been reverse transcribed. Assay: immunoSEQ multiplex PCR; the TCRdb copy retains only in-frame clones and omits some. The profile shows approximately 470,000 clones, 30% of them singletons. Sequencing was done on a sample of naive CD4+ T cells from blood. The clonotype originates from a man younger than 35 in good health.

In DNA form, the CDR3 reads TGTGCCAGCTCACCCTCTGGAGGGGTGGGTCAGCCCCAGCATTTT. It encodes CASSPSGGVGQPQHF. The V and J genes are TRBV18 and TRBJ1-5; D possibly corresponds to TRBD1 (5 bases). This CDR3 has 15 residues. Germline V CDR1 and CDR2: KGHSH, LQKENI. The V and J ends lost 3 bases and 6 bases respectively, with 15 bases between them. Looking up the rest from reference TRBV18 and TRBJ1-5 gives the full variable domain: NAGVMQNPRHLVRRRGQEARLRCSPMKGHSHVYWYRQLPEEGLKFMVYLQKENIIDESGMPKERFSAEFPKEGPSILRIQQVVRGDSAAYFCASSPSGGVGQPQHFGDGTRLSIL.